The present T cell receptor beta chain was sequenced within a study of yellow fever vaccine responses in identical twins. Study-level points and caveats: Twins' vaccine T cell responses were reported to seem partly convergent and partly personalized.

For this clonotype: What it recognizes is unknown.

The CDR3 runs 14 residues. Germline loops: CDR1 SGHVS, CDR2 FNYEAQ. The V gene lost 5 bases and the J gene lost 2 bases, with 12 bases spanning the gap. TCRdb ran MiXCR on the RT-PCR reads and lists one entry per CDR3 protein. The repertoire holds approximately 32,000 distinct CDR3 sequences, with more than 50% as singletons. The chain couples TRBV7-6 to TRBJ2-5; the D gene is possibly TRBD1 (7 bases). This TCR derives from a woman under 30 who received the yellow fever vaccine. The sample in question was T cells from blood (PBMCs), unsorted or a sorted subset (not recorded which), obtained before or after yellow fever vaccination (not recorded which). Here the CDR3 reads CASSAGTVQETQYF. For the CDR3, the DNA is TGTGCCAGCAGCGCGGGGACAGTACAAGAGACCCAGTACTTC.